This T cell receptor (beta chain) was obtained from a study of spatial heterogeneity in lung cancer. The overall study: Sequenced were any available follow-up PBMC samples, which had been obtained a median of approximately two years after resection.

Germline CDR1 is MDHEN and CDR2 is SYDVKM. CDR3 length: 17 residues. Trimming left V 6 bases short and J 2 bases short, with 20 bases between. In this sample, this clonotype turned up a few times. Time point: blood at routine non-recurrence follow-up after resection. Whole RNA, which was extracted from tumor, nontumor lung tissue or frozen PBMC, was sequenced without any cell sorting. TCRdb re-called the 5' RACE reads through MiXCR, storing one row per CDR3 protein. The sample consists of 51,000 or so distinct CDR3 sequences, about 7.4% of them appearing once. Specimen: PBMCs, collected at follow-up. The source of this sequence is a female donor with early-stage non-small cell lung cancer. V gene TRBV28 combines with J gene TRBJ1-3; D might be TRBD1 (5 bases). The CDR3 is CASSPHRGTTAGNTIYF. The CDR3 nucleotides read TGTGCCAGCAGCCCCCACCGCGGGACTACCGCTGGAAACACCATATATTTT.